This T cell receptor beta chain was captured by sequencing in a study of CD4 T cells in relation to SARS-CoV-2 and coronaviruses. Across the study: TCR beta CDR3s were sequenced after approximately 9-day antigen culture of PBMCs. The negative reference was HIV-1 Nef peptide pool or peptide-free culture.

General observations from the study: This crossreactivity analysis covered spike protein alone, no other viral proteins.

Unexposed donor CD4+ T cells date from about 2011-2019, before the COVID-19 pandemic. CD4+ T cells were isolated from the cells after about ten days of culture. Cells permitting, SARS-CoV-2 S/N and four cold-coronavirus spikes were tested on unexposed-donor CD4+ T cells. The protocol was immunoSEQ multiplex PCR, while the TCRdb copy is restricted to in-frame clones and leaves out a portion. The sample carries around 23,000 clones, 65% to 70% recorded once. About this clone itself: Its cognate antigen is unknown.

Losses at the gene ends were 5 bases for V and 0 bases for J; bases not matched to a gene: 2. Germline CDR1 reads SGHVS; CDR2 reads FQNEAQ. The CDR3 has 15 residues. Input material: CD4+ T cells from PBMCs, cultured in vitro. This clonotype was sampled from a human donor in good health. The rearrangement links TRBV7-8 to TRBJ2-1, with 9 bases matching TRBD2. The CDR3, as DNA: TGTGCCAGCAGCAATAGCGGGAGCTCCTACAATGAGCAGTTCTTC. It specifies CASSNSGSSYNEQFF.